The text below deals with one TCR beta chain. Its antigen is not known. The PCR employed 60 Vbeta primers together with 13 Jbeta primers. Clones were read by immunoSEQ multiplex PCR, and TCRdb kept only the in-frame ones, dropping some. In the table there are about 37,000 clones, around 70% of which are singletons. The record originates from a study of cytomegalovirus exposure and HLA in healthy donors. About the study: Among the approximately 420 donors who were genotyped, around 77% fell in the genetic ancestry cluster that is associated with self-reported Caucasian donors.

Germline V CDR1 and CDR2: KGHSH, LQKENI. CDR3 length equals 14 residues. V lost 4 bases, J lost 6 bases, and 7 bases stayed unmatched. General study points: Previous analysis showed most TCR beta V segments were productive about 87% or about 30% of the time.

Nominally healthy donors provided the samples, though records likely missed some immune exposures. Sequencing input: PBMCs. This clonotype originated in a man aged 25 to 45 in good health and CMV-seronegative. The chain employs TRBV18 and TRBJ1-1; TRBD1 matches at 8 bases. For the CDR3, the DNA is TGTGCCAGCTCACGCGGGACAGGCCAACCTGAAGCTTTCTTT. Its protein is CASSRGTGQPEAFF.